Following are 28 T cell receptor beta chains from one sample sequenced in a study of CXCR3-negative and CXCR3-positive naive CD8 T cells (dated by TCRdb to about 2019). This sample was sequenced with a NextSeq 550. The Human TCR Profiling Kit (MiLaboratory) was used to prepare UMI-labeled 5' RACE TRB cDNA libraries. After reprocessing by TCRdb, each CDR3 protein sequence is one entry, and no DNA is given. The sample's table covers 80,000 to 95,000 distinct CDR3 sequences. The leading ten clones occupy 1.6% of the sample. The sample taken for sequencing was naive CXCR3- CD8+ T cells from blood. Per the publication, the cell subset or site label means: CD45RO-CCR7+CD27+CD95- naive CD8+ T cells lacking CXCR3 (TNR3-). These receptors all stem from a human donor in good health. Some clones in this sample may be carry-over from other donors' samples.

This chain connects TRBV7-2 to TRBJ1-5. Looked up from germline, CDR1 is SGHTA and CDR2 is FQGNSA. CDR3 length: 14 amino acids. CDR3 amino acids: CASSFLASNQPQHF.

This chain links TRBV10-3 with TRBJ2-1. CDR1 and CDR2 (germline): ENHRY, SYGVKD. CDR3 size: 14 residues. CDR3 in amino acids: CAISDPLQSAEQFF.

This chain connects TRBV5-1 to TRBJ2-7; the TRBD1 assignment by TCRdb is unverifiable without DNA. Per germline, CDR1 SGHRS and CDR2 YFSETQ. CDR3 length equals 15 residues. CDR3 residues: CASSLDRGSPYEQYF.

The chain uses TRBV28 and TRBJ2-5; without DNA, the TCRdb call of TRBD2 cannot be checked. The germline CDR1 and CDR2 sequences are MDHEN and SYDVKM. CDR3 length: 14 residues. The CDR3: CASSLLAGGETQYF.

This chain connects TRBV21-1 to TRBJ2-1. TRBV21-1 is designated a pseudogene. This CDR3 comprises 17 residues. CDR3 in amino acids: CASSKGRDRGTYNEQFF.

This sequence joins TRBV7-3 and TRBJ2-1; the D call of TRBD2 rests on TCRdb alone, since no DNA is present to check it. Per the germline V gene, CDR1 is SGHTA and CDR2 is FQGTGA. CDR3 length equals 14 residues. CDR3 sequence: CASSTSGGADEQFF. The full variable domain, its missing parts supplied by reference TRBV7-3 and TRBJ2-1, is GAGVSQTPSNKVTEKGKYVELRCDPISGHTALYWYRQSLGQGPEFLIYFQGTGAADDSGLPNDRFFAVRPEGSVSTLKIQRTERGDSAVYLCASSTSGGADEQFFGPGTRLTVL.

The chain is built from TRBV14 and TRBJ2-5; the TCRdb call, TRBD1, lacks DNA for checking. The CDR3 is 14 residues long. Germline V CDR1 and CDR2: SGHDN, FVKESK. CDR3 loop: CASSQDRWRETQYF.

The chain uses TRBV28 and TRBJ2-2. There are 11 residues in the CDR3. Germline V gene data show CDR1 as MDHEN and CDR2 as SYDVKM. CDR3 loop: CASRFTGELFF. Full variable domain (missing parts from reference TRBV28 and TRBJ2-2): DVKVTQSSRYLVKRTGEKVFLECVQDMDHENMFWYRQDPGLGLRLIYFSYDVKMKEKGDIPEGYSVSREKKERFSLILESASTNQTSMYLCASRFTGELFFGEGSRLTVL.

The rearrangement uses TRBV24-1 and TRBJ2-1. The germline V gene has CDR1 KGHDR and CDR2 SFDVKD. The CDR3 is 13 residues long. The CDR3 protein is CATSDMRIFEQFF.

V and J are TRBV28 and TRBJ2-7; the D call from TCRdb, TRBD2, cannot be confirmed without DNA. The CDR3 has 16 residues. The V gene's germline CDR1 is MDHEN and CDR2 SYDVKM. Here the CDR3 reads CASSLRTSVQPYEQYF.

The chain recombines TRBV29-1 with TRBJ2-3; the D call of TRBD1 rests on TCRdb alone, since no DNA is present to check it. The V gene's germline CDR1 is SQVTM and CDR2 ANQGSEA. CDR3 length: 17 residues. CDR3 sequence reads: CSVEPLRARGGTDTQYF.

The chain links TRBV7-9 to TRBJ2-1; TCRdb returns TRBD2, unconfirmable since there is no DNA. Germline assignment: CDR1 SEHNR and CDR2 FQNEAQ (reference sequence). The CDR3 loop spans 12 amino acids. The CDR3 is CASSLVEDEQFF.

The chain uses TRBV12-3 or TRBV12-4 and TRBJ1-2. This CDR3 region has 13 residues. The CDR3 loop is CASSLVSNYGYTF.

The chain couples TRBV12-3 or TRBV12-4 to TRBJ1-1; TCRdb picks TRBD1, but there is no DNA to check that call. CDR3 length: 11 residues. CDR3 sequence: CASSWDSTAFF.

CDR3 sequence: CASSSTGGRTDTQYF. This chain uses TRBV7-2 with TRBJ2-3; TCRdb's assignment of TRBD2 cannot be checked, as there is no DNA. CDR1 is SGHTA, CDR2 FQGNSA, per germline. The CDR3 extends over 15 amino acids.

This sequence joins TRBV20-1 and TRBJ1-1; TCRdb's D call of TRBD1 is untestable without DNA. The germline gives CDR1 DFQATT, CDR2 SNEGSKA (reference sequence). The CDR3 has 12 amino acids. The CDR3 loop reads CSARATGWPAFF.

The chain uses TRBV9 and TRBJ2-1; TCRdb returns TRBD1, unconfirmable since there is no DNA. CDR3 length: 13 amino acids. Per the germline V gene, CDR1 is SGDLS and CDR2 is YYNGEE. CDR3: CASSESGPLEQFF.

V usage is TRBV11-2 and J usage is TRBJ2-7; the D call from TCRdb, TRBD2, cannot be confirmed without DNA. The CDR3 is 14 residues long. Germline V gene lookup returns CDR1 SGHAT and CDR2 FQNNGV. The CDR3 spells CASSSSLVAREQYF.

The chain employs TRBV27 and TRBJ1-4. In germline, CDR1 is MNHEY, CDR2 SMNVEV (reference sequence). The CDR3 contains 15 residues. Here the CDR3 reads CASSLSGPIGEKLFF. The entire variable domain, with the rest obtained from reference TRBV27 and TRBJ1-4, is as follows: EAQVTQNPRYLITVTGKKLTVTCSQNMNHEYMSWYRQDPGLGLRQIYYSMNVEVTDKGDVPEGYKVSRKEKRNFPLILESPSPNQTSLYFCASSLSGPIGEKLFFGSGTQLSVL.

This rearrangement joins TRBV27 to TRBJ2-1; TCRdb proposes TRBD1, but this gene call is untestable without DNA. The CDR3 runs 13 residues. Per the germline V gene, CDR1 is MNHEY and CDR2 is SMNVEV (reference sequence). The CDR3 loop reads CASSLGQINEQFF.

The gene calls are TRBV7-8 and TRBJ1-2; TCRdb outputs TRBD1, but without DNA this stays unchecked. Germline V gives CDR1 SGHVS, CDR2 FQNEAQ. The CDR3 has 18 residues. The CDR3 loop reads CASSLGELGTGFLYGYTF.

CDR3 protein: CSARLSTYNEQFF. This sequence joins TRBV20-1 and TRBJ2-1. CDR3 length equals 13 residues. In germline, CDR1 is DFQATT, CDR2 SNEGSKA (reference sequence).

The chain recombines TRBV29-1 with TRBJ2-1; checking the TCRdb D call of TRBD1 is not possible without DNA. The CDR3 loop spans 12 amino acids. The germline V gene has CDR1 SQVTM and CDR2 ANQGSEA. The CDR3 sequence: CSAPGGGGEQFF.

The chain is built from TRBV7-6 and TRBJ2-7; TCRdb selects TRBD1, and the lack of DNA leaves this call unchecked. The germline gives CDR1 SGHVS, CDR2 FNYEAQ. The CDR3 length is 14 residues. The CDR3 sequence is CASSLAIGGYEQYF. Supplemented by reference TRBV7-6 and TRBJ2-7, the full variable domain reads GAGVSQSPRYKVTKRGQDVALRCDPISGHVSLYWYRQALGQGPEFLTYFNYEAQQDKSGLPNDRFSAERPEGSISTLTIQRTEQRDSAMYRCASSLAIGGYEQYFGPGTRLTVT.

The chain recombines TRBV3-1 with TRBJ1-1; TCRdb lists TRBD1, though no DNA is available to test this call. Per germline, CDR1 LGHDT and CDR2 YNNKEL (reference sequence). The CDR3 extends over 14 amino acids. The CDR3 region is CASSQAGVGTEAFF.

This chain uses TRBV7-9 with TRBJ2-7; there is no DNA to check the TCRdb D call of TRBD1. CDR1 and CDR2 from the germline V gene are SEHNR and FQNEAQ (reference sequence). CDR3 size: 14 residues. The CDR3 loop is CASSWDRSSYEQYF.

The CDR3 region is CASSSSREGVLNQPQHF. The genes are TRBV13 and TRBJ1-5; TCRdb indicates TRBD1, and absent DNA this call remains unverified. The germline gives CDR1 PRHDT, CDR2 FYEKMQ (reference sequence). This CDR3 contains 17 residues.

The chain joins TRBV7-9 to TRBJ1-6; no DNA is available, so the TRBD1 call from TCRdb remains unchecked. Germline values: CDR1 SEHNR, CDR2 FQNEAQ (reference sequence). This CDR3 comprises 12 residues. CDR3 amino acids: CASSGTGAPTHF.